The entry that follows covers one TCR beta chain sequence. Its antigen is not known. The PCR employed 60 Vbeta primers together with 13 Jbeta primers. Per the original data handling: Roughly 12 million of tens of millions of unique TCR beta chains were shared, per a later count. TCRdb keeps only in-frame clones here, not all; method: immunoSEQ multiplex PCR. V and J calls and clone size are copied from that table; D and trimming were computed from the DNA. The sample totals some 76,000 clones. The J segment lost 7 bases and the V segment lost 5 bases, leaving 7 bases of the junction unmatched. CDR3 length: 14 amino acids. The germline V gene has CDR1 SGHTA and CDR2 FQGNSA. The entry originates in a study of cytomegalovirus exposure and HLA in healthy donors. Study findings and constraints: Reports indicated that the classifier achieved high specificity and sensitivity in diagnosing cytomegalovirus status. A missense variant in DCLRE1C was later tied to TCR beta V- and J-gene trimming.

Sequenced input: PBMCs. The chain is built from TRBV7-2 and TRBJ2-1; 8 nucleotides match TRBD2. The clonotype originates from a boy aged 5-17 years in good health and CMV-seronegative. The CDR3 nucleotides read TGTGCCAGCAGCCGTCGGGGGGGTGTGAATGAGCAGTTCTTC. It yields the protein CASSRRGGVNEQFF.